This T cell receptor (beta chain) originates from a study of shared T cell receptors in the human thymus. With V trimmed by 5 bases and J by 5 bases, 9 bases remained unmatched. The CDR3 covers 14 residues. Germline V gene lookup returns CDR1 MNHEY and CDR2 SMNVEV (reference sequence). TCRdb's table, derived via immunoSEQ multiplex PCR, lists solely in-frame clones and lacks some. The sample contains under 450,000 clones, more than 85% of which appear only once. The chain combines TRBV27 with TRBJ2-7; 7 nucleotides agree with TRBD1. Sequencing was carried out using thymocytes. The sequence came from a human donor. CDR3 sequence: CASSGTVRWDEQYF. CDR3 DNA: TGTGCCAGCAGTGGGACAGTCCGGTGGGACGAGCAGTACTTC.